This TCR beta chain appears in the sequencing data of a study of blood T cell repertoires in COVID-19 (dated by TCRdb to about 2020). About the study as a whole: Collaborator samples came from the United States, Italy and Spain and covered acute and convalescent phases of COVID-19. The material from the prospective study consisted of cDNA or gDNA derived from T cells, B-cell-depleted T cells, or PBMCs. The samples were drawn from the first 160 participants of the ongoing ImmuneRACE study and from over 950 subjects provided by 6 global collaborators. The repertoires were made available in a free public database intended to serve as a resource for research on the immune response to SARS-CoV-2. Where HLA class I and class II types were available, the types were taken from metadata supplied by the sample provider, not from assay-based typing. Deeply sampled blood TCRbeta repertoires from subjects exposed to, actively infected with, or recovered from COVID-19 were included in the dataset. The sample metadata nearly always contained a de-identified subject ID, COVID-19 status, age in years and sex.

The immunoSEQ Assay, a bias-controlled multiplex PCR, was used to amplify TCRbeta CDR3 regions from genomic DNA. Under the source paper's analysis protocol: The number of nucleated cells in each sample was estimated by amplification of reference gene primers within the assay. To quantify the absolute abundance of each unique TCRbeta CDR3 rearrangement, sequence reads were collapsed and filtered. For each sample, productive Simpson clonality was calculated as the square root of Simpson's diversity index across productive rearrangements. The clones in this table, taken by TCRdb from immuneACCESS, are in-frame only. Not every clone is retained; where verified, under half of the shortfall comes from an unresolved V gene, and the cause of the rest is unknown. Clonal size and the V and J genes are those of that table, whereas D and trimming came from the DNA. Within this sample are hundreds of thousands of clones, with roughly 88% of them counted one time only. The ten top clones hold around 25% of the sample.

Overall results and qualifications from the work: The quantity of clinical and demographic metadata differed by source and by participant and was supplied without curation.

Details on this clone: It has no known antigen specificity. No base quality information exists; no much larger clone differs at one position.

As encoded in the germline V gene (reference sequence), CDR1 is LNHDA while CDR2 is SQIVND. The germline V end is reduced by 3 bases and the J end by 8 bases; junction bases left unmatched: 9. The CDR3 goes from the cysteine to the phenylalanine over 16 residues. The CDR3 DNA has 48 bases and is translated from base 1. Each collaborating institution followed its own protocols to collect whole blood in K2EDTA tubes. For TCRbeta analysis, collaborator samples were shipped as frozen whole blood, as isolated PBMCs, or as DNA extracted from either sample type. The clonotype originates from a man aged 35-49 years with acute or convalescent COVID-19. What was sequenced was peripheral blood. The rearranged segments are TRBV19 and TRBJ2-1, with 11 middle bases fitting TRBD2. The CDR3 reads CASSIVTSGSGYEQFF. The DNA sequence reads TGTGCCAGTAGTATTGTAACTAGCGGGAGTGGGTATGAGCAGTTCTTC.